This is a list of T cell receptor beta chains from one sample in a study of response to subunit inactivated influenza vaccine. TCRdb re-analysed the RT-PCR reads in MiXCR, keeping a single row per CDR3 protein. The sample lists about 240,000 distinct CDR3 sequences, 12% seen once, with about 7.8% in the top ten. The sequencing here drew on non-naive T cells sorted from PBMCs, taken less than 15 days before vaccination. All receptors derive from a man aged 50 or older who received an inactivated influenza vaccine. The CDR3 runs from the conserved cysteine through the conserved F or W. Each record gives: V gene, J gene, CDR3 protein.

TRBV12-3/TRBV12-4,TRBJ1-5,CASSLSGRVQPQHF
TRBV29-1,TRBJ1-5,CSVAGNSNQPQHF
TRBV11-2,TRBJ2-5,CASSDSRGSQETQYF
TRBV7-6,TRBJ1-1,CASSPRGPRGPRGTEAFF
TRBV20-1,TRBJ2-5,CSASTSARETQYF
TRBV6-2/TRBV6-3,TRBJ2-7,CASSRLGQGSYEQYF
TRBV6-5,TRBJ1-5,CASSHRDSNQPQHF
TRBV4-2,TRBJ2-2,CASSQDSPDRRNTGELFF
TRBV20-1,TRBJ2-1,CSARGRLAGPYEYNEQFF
TRBV4-1,TRBJ2-5,CASSPRTSGGIGETQYF
TRBV4-1,TRBJ2-1,CASSRYGLAGHNEQFF
TRBV20-1,TRBJ1-1,CSAKSRGRNTEAFF
TRBV14,TRBJ2-3,CASSQDYGSSSTDTQYF
TRBV5-1,TRBJ2-3,CASSSVPGQGADTQYF
TRBV24-1,TRBJ2-5,CATGTSGGTETQYF
TRBV20-1,TRBJ2-7,CSASRDREPYEQYF
TRBV6-5,TRBJ2-5,CASSRLVKWTSPQETQYF
TRBV28,TRBJ2-7,CASRRAGASYEQYF
TRBV20-1,TRBJ2-7,CSAQGQLTYEQYF
TRBV10-3,TRBJ2-2,CAINHSGTANTGELFF
TRBV4-1,TRBJ2-2,CASSQTTTGELFF
TRBV6-2/TRBV6-3,TRBJ2-2,CASSFVSGRATGELFF
TRBV2,TRBJ1-4,CASSPGRGGWKLFF
TRBV20-1,TRBJ2-7,CSASSNLYEQYF
TRBV15,TRBJ2-3,CATSRVVRSTDTQYF
TRBV20-1,TRBJ2-3,CSAQPGTLSLF
TRBV6-5,TRBJ1-3,CASATVGNTIYF
TRBV27,TRBJ2-3,CASSLRSFGQGVLTDTQYF
TRBV11-2,TRBJ2-4,CASSSDGPPLQYF
TRBV7-2,TRBJ2-5,CASSLGHFQETQYF
TRBV18,TRBJ2-1,CASSPPGLRSYNEQFF
TRBV24-1,TRBJ2-5,CATSDPGGGPQYF
TRBV11-3,TRBJ2-3,CASSPSGQRRTDTQYF
TRBV6-1,TRBJ2-3,CASSGWVSGTDTQYF
TRBV7-8,TRBJ1-6,CASSSYRAKRTNSPLHF
TRBV4-1,TRBJ1-5,CASSPPEAGTAINQPQHF
TRBV6-5,TRBJ1-4,CASSSGSEKLFF
TRBV12-3/TRBV12-4,TRBJ2-1,CASSLIRAGVLDEQFF
TRBV10-3,TRBJ2-2,CAISSNTGELFF
TRBV7-9,TRBJ2-7,CASSFGRFSYEQYF
TRBV5-5,TRBJ2-7,CASSLSIRGAYEQYF
TRBV7-2,TRBJ2-2,CASSTDGTNTGELFF
TRBV20-1,TRBJ2-2,CSALRGQGASGELFF
TRBV20-1,TRBJ2-4,CSALDRNKNIQYF
TRBV11-2,TRBJ2-1,CASSATRPVGSGRAAGEQFF
TRBV5-1,TRBJ1-4,CASSSTSGQGREKLFF
TRBV4-3,TRBJ2-3,CASSQDPLLAGRADTQYF
TRBV4-1,TRBJ1-6,CASSEGQGNYNSPLHF
TRBV20-1,TRBJ1-1,CSASAPEAFF
TRBV11-3,TRBJ2-5,CASKSTGEGETQYF
TRBV7-8,TRBJ1-1,CASSLLGQGQALAAEAFF
TRBV14,TRBJ2-1,CASSQAFSRGSYNEQFF
TRBV11-1,TRBJ1-1,CASTRGQGVIEAFF
TRBV28,TRBJ1-6,CAAKRDGIYNSPLHF
TRBV20-1,TRBJ2-1,CSARNFDEQFF
TRBV2,TRBJ2-3,CASRGQTNTDTQYF